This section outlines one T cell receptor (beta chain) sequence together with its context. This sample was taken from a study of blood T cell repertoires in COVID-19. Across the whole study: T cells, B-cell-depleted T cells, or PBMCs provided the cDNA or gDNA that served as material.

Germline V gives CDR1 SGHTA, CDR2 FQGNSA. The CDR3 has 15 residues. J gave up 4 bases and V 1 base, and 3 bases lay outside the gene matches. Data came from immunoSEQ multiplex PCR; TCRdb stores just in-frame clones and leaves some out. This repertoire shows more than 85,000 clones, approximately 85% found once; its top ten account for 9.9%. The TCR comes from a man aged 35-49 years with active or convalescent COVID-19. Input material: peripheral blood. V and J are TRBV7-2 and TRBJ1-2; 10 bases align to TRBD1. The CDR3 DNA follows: TGTGCCAGCAGCTTAGGACAGGGGGCTGGCTATGGCTACACCTTC. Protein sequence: CASSLGQGAGYGYTF.